Listed below are T cell receptor beta chains from one sample, sequenced in a study of blood T cell repertoires in COVID-19. Assay: immunoSEQ multiplex PCR; the TCRdb copy retains only in-frame clones and omits some. The table includes 15,000 to 20,000 clones, 81% detected once. The sequenced material came from peripheral blood. The receptors here all came from a man in his forties or fifties with active or convalescent COVID-19. Both conserved end residues are part of each CDR3. A D gene is named only where the DNA matches it firmly. Where a row states a size, it is once, few, many or the class of an expanded clone; other rows omit it.

>TRBD1|-|TRBV24-1|TRBJ2-3
TGTGCCACCAGCTCTACCAGGGGGCGCACAGATACGCAGTATTTT
CATSSTRGRTDTQYF
>TRBD1|few|TRBV18|TRBJ1-2
TGTGCCAGCTCACACGTCGGACAGGGAGTCCTGACAGGACAGGGGGCGCAAGGCTACACCTTC
CASSHVGQGVLTGQGAQGYTF
>TRBD1|-|TRBV19|TRBJ2-1
TGTGCCAGTATCTTCCCAGGACAGGGGAAAAATGAGCAGTTCTTC
CASIFPGQGKNEQFF
>-|once|TRBV4-3|TRBJ1-2
TGCGCCAGCAGCCAAGACCTGGGCTTGGGTGCTAACTATGGCTACACCTTC
CASSQDLGLGANYGYTF
>TRBD2|-|TRBV6-4|TRBJ2-3
TGTGCCAGCAGTGACTCCCCGACTAGCGGGGGGGTAACTACGCAGTATTTT
CASSDSPTSGGVTTQYF
>TRBD1|-|TRBV27|TRBJ2-1
TGTGCCAGCAGTACCATGACAGGGGGGAATGAGCAGTTCTTC
CASSTMTGGNEQFF
>TRBD2|-|TRBV5-4|TRBJ2-5
TGTGCCAGCAGCTCCGGGGGGGGAGAGACCCAGTACTTC
CASSSGGGETQYF
>-|-|TRBV5-1|TRBJ2-7
TGCGCCAGCAGCTTGTGGGGGGGCGCAGGTGAGCAGTACTTC
CASSLWGGAGEQYF
>TRBD1|-|TRBV7-8|TRBJ1-5
TGTGCCAGCAGCGCGACAGGGGGATATAGCAATCAGCCCCAGCATTTT
CASSATGGYSNQPQHF
>TRBD1|-|TRBV6-5|TRBJ1-1
TGTGCCAGCACCCAAGGACAGGGTCGTACTGAAGCTTTCTTT
CASTQGQGRTEAFF
>-|-|TRBV10-3|TRBJ1-3
TGTGCCATCAGTGGGCAGGGGAGCTCTGGAAACACCATATATTTT
CAISGQGSSGNTIYF
>TRBD2|medium-sized|TRBV7-2|TRBJ2-1
TGTGCCAGCAGTCATGAGCGGGGTCGTAGCAATGAGCAGTTCTTC
CASSHERGRSNEQFF
>-|-|TRBV7-8|TRBJ1-2
TGTGCCAGCAGCTTAGCGGCCGGCGGAGCCTTCTATGGCTACACCTTC
CASSLAAGGAFYGYTF
>TRBD2|-|TRBV7-2|TRBJ2-5
TGTGCCAGCAGCCCGGGGGGGGCCCCCACCCAGTACTTC
CASSPGGAPTQYF
>TRBD1|-|TRBV7-9|TRBJ2-7
TGTGCCAGCAGCCCCACGGACAGGAGAGCCTACGAGCAGTACTTC
CASSPTDRRAYEQYF
>-|-|TRBV7-9|TRBJ1-1
TGTGCCAGCAGCTTAGTTGGGGGCGTGGACACCTTT
CASSLVGGVDTF
>-|-|TRBV12-5|TRBJ1-2
TGTGCTAGTGGTTTGGTACCCTCCAGGCAGGAAGGCTACACCTTC
CASGLVPSRQEGYTF
>-|-|TRBV7-9|TRBJ2-1
TGTGCCAGCAGCCACTATAGGGGGTTTCAGGGGAGCTCCTACAATGAGCAGTTCTTC
CASSHYRGFQGSSYNEQFF
>-|few|TRBV2|TRBJ2-2
TGTGCCAGCAGTGCACAGGGAGCGGCGAACACCGGGGAGCTGTTTTTT
CASSAQGAANTGELFF
>TRBD1|-|TRBV2|TRBJ1-2
TGTGCCAGCAGAGGGACAGGAAGGAGTGGCTACACCTTC
CASRGTGRSGYTF
>-|-|TRBV30|TRBJ1-1
TGTGCCTGCGGGGGACTTCTGAACACTGAAGCTTTCTTT
CACGGLLNTEAFF
>TRBD1|-|TRBV19|TRBJ2-2
TGTGCCAGTACCCCTTTGGGACAGAGGAACACCGGGGAGCTGTTTTTT
CASTPLGQRNTGELFF
>TRBD1|-|TRBV5-1|TRBJ2-3
TGCGCCAGCAGCTTACAGGGGGCAGATACGCAGTATTTT
CASSLQGADTQYF